What follows is one TCR beta chain and its context. As yet, its antigen is unknown. This sample was included in a study of graft-versus-host responses after intestinal transplantation. Study-level information: After anti-thymocyte globulin induction, recipients took tacrolimus and steroids for around 3 years. Study results and limitations: Some GvH clones appeared in ileal mucosa or blood before recipient bone marrow. The study found high graft-versus-host to host-versus-graft clonal ratios in allografts of patients with graft-donor T cell macrochimerism. Declining HvG levels early post-transplant were linked to peak circulating GvH clone levels.

Generated by immunoSEQ multiplex PCR, the TCRdb table keeps only in-frame clones and is missing some. The sample lists more than 100,000 clones, 85% to 95% occurring once. Germline V gives CDR1 SGHKS, CDR2 YYEKEE (reference sequence). The CDR3 length is 15 residues. Trimming pared 5 bases from V and 3 bases from J, leaving 15 bases between. The V gene is TRBV5-5, the J gene TRBJ1-5; D not resolved. This TCR came from a human donor who received an intestinal transplant. The sample in question was unstimulated CD8+ T cells sorted from spleen or lymph node cells, obtained before intestinal transplant. The CDR3 region is CASSISGRLNQPQHF. The CDR3 bases are TGTGCCAGCAGTATAAGCGGACGGCTCAATCAGCCCCAGCATTTT.